Each of the 9 T cell receptor beta chains below was sequenced from the same sample in a study of shared clonotypes between healthy human individuals. Clones were read by immunoSEQ multiplex PCR, and TCRdb kept only the in-frame ones, dropping some. Of 1.5 million to 2.5 million clones listed, roughly 95% are singletons. As defined, naive CD8 cells were CD45RO-negative and positively selected for CCR7, with terminally differentiated effector memory CD45RA+ cells excluded. Sequencing used naive CD8+ T cells sorted from blood. The receptor set was obtained from a man aged 18 to 29 in good health.

A single count supports this clone. The chain couples TRBV2 to TRBJ2-2, with D maybe TRBD1 (6 bases). The CDR3 has 15 residues. The V gene lost 0 bases and the J gene lost 4 bases, with 9 bases spanning the gap. CDR1 SNHLY and CDR2 FYNNEI come from the germline V gene. The CDR3 protein is CASSEALRGTGELFF. The DNA for the CDR3 is TGTGCCAGCAGTGAAGCGCTCAGGGGCACCGGGGAGCTGTTTTTT.

The V and J genes are TRBV9 and TRBJ2-1; tentatively, D is TRBD2 (6 bases). This CDR3 spans 13 amino acids. Trimming took off 3 bases at V and 8 bases at J, with 12 bases between the two ends. Germline V gives CDR1 SGDLS, CDR2 YYNGEE. The CDR3, as DNA: TGTGCCAGCAGCGCCTGGGGGGTCGATGAGCAGTTCTTC. Translation: CASSAWGVDEQFF.

The DNA for the CDR3 is TGTGCCATCAGTGAGCCCTGGACGGCATACGGGGAGCTGTTTTTT. It yields the protein CAISEPWTAYGELFF. The rearrangement uses TRBV10-3 and TRBJ2-2, with D hard to call. The V end lost 2 bases, the J end lost 7 bases, and 14 bases lay between the germline ends. The CDR3 covers 15 residues. From germline, CDR1 is ENHRY and CDR2 SYGVKD.

The rearrangement joins TRBV6-5 to TRBJ2-3; 13 positions match TRBD2. From germline, CDR1 is MNHEY and CDR2 SVGAGI. The length of the CDR3 is 16 residues. V was clipped by 4 bases and J by 6 bases; unmatched bases: 7. CDR3 sequence (DNA): TGTGCCAGCAGTTTACGGACTAGCGGGGGACTCGATACGCAGTATTTT. It yields the protein CASSLRTSGGLDTQYF.

Concerning this clone itself: Other DNA variants within this sample encode the same CDR3. The gene calls are TRBV9 and TRBJ2-7; TRBD1 matches 10 bases. Germline CDR1 reads SGDLS; CDR2 reads YYNGEE. This CDR3 is built from 14 residues. V was pared by 3 bases and J by 3 bases, with 3 bases of the junction left unmatched. CDR3: CASSEGTGVYEQYF. The CDR3 nucleotides read TGTGCCAGCAGCGAAGGGACAGGGGTCTACGAGCAGTACTTC.

V usage is TRBV7-6 and J usage is TRBJ2-7; 9 nucleotides line up with TRBD1. Germline trimming cut 4 bases from V and 6 bases from J; bases unmatched to any gene: 16. The CDR3 spans 17 residues. Germline CDR1 SGHVS, CDR2 FNYEAQ. DNA of the CDR3: TGTGCCAGCAGCTCCATCGCTCCCGGGACAGGGAGTTCCGAGCAGTACTTC. It specifies CASSSIAPGTGSSEQYF.

This clone was recorded once. The rearrangement uses TRBV6-6 and TRBJ2-7, with unresolved D. V gave up 4 bases and J gave up 2 bases, with 9 bases separating them. This CDR3 region has 13 residues. Per the germline V gene, CDR1 is MNHNY and CDR2 is SVGAGI (reference sequence). CDR3 bases: TGTGCCAGCAGTTGGACGGAACCCTACGAGCAGTACTTC. Its protein is CASSWTEPYEQYF.

This clone was recorded only once. The rearrangement joins TRBV27 to TRBJ2-3; D is unclear. This CDR3 is 12 amino acids long. Germline CDR1 MNHEY, CDR2 SMNVEV (reference sequence). The V end lost 6 bases, the J end lost 6 bases, and 10 bases lay between the germline ends. CDR3 loop: CASRTLGDTQYF. CDR3 nucleotide sequence: TGTGCCAGCAGAACATTAGGCGATACGCAGTATTTT.

The chain carries TRBV7-9 and TRBJ2-5, with D tentatively TRBD1 (6 bases). V dropped 6 bases and J dropped 2 bases, with 7 bases sitting between them. The CDR3 runs 12 residues. Germline-derived CDR1 and CDR2 are SEHNR and FQNEAQ (reference sequence). In DNA, the CDR3 is TGTGCCAGCAGACAGGGACAAGAGACCCAGTACTTC. It encodes CASRQGQETQYF.